The T cell receptor beta chain described here comes from a study of early T cells in non-severe SARS-CoV-2 infection. Study-wide background: Unpaired chains resulted from sequencing bulk RNA of unsorted whole blood. Points from the study as a whole: Database matching using VDJdb favored anti-spike CD8 responses, with private and CD4 specificities left missing.

This CDR3 spans 15 amino acids. The V gene end was trimmed by 4 bases and the J gene end by 4 bases; junction bases not matched to a gene: 8. CDR1 is WSHSY, CDR2 SAAADI, per germline. Note on this clonotype: Its antigen remains unknown.

Researchers attached unique molecular identifiers to individual cDNA molecules. TCRdb re-called the 5' RACE reads through MiXCR, storing one row per CDR3 protein. This sample carries fewer than 85,000 distinct CDR3 sequences, approximately 12% of them seen once, and the ten largest clones take approximately 4.9%. This clonotype was obtained from an adult who was a healthcare worker with PCR-confirmed SARS-CoV-2 infection or an uninfected control (not recorded which). The chain combines TRBV10-2 with TRBJ1-1; TRBD1 matches at 8 bases. The sequenced material came from whole blood. DNA for the CDR3: TGCGCCAGCAGTGGCCGTCGACAGGGGCGCACTGAAGCTTTCTTT. Translating gives CASSGRRQGRTEAFF.